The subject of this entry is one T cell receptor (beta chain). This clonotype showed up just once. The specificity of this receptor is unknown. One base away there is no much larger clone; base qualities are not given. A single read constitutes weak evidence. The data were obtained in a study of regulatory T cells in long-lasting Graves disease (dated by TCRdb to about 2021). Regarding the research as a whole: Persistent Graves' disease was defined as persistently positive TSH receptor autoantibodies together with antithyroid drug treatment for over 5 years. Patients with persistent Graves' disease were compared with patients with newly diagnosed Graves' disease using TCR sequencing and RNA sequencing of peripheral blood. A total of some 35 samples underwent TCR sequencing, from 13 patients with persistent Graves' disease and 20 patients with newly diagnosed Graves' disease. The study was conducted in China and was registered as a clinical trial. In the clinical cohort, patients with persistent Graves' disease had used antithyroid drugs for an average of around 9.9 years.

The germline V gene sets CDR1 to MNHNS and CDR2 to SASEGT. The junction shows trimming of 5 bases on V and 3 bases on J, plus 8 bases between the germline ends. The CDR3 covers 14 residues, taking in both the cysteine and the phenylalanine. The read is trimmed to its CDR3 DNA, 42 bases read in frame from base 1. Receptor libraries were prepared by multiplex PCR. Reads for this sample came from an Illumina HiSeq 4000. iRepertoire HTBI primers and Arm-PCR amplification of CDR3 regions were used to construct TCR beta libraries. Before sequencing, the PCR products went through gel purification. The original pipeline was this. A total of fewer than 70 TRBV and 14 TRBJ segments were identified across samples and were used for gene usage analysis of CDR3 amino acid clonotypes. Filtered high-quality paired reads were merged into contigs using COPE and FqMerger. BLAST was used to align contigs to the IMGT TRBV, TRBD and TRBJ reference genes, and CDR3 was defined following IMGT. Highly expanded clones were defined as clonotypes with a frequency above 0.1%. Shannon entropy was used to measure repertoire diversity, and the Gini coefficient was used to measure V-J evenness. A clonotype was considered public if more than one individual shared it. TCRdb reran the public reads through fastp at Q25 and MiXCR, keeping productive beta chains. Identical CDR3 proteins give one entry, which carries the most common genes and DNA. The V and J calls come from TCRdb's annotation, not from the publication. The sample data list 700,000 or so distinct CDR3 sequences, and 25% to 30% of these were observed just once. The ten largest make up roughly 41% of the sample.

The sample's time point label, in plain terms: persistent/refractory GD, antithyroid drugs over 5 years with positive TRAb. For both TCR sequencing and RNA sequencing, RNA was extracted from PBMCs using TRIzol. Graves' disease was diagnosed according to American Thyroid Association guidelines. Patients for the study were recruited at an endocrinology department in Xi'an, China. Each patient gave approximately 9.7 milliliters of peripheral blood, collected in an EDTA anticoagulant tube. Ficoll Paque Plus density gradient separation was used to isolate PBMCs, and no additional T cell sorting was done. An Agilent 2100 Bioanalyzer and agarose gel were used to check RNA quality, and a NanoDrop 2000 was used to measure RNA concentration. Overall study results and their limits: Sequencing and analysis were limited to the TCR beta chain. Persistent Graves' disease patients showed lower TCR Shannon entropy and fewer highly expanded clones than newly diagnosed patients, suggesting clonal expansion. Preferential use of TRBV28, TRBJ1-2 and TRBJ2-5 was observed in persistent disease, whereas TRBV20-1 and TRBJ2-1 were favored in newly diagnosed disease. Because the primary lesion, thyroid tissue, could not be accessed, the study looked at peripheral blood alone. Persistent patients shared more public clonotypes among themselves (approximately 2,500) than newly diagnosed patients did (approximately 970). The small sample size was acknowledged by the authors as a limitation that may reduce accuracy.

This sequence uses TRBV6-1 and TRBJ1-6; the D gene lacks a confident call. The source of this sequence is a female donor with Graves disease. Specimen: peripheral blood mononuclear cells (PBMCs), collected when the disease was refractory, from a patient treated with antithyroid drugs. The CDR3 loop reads CASSMEGYNSPLHF. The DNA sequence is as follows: TGTGCCAGCAGTATGGAGGGCTATAATTCACCCCTCCACTTT.